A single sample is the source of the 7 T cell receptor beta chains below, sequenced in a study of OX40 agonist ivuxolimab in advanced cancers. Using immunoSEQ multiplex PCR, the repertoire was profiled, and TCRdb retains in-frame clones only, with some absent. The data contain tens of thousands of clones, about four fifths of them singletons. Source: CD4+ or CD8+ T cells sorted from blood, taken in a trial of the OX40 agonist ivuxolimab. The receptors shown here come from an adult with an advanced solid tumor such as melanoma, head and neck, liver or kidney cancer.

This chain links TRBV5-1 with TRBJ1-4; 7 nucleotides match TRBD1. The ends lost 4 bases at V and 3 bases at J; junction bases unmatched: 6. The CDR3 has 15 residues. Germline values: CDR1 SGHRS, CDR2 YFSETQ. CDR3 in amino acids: CASSRARGPNEKLFF. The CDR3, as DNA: TGCGCCAGCAGCCGAGCAAGGGGGCCTAATGAAAAACTGTTTTTT.

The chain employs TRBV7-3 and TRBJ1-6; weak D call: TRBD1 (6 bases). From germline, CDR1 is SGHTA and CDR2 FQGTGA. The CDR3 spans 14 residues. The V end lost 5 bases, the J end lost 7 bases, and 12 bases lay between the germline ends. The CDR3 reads CASSVGGVNSPLHF. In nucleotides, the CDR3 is TGTGCCAGCAGCGTAGGGGGTGTGAATTCACCCCTCCACTTT. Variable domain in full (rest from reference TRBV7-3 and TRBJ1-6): GAGVSQTPSNKVTEKGKYVELRCDPISGHTALYWYRQSLGQGPEFLIYFQGTGAADDSGLPNDRFFAVRPEGSVSTLKIQRTERGDSAVYLCASSVGGVNSPLHFGNGTRLTVT.

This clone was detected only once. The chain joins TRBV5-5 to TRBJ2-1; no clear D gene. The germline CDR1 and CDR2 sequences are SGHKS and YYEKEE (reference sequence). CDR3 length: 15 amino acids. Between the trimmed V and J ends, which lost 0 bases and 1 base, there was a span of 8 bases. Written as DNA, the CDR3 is TGTGCCAGCAGCTTGGCCTTGGGGTCCTACAATGAGCAGTTCTTC. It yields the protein CASSLALGSYNEQFF.

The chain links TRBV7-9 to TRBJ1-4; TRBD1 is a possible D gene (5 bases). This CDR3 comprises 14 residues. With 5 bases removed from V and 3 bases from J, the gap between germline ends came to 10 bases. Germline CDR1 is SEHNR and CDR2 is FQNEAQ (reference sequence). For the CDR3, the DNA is TGTGCCAGCAGCCTCGGGACTGCTAATGAAAAACTGTTTTTT. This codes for CASSLGTANEKLFF.

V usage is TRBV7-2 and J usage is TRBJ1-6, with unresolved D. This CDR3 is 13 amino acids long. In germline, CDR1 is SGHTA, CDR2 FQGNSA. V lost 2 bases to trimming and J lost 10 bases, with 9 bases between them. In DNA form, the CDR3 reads TGTGCCAGCAGCTTAAGTAGTGGCTCACCCCTCCACTTT. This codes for CASSLSSGSPLHF.

The CDR3 region has the DNA TGTGCCAGCAGCGTATCCCCCTTAGGAGACAATGAGCAGTTCTTC. As protein: CASSVSPLGDNEQFF. The J gene is TRBJ2-1, the V gene TRBV9; D is unclear. The CDR3 totals 15 residues. Germline CDR1 and CDR2: SGDLS and YYNGEE. Trimming took off 1 base at V and 5 bases at J, with 13 bases between the two ends.

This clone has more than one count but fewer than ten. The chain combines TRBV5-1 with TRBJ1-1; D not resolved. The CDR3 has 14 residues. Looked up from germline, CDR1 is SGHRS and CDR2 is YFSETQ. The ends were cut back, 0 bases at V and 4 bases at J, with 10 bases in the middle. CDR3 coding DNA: TGCGCCAGCAGCTTGGCGACACGGGCCACTGAAGCTTTCTTT. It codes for CASSLATRATEAFF. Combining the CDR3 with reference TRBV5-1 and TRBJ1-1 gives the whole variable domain KAGVTQTPRYLIKTRGQQVTLSCSPISGHRSVSWYQQTPGQGLQFLFEYFSETQRNKGNFPGRFSGRQFSNSRSEMNVSTLELGDSALYLCASSLATRATEAFFGQGTRLTVV.